The 10 T cell receptor beta chains below were found in one sample sequenced in a study of control samples from healthy donors and cancer patients. The protocol was immunoSEQ multiplex PCR, while the TCRdb copy is restricted to in-frame clones and leaves out a portion. This sample yields some 150,000 clones, of which 75% to 95% are seen a single time; about 7.6% belongs to the top ten. The sample was blood. Receptors were obtained from a young man in good health.

The chain combines TRBV6-5 with TRBJ2-7; 7 bases match TRBD1. Germline loops: CDR1 MNHEY, CDR2 SVGAGI. Trimming removed 6 bases from V and 3 bases from J; junction bases left unmatched: 8. The CDR3 contains 14 residues. The CDR3 DNA reads TGTGCCAGCAGGATCCTGACAGGGAGCTACGAGCAGTACTTC. Protein: CASRILTGSYEQYF.

The V call is TRBV4-1, the J call TRBJ2-7; D may be TRBD2 (5 bases). The CDR3 contains 15 residues. V dropped 4 bases and J dropped 3 bases, with 16 bases sitting between them. Germline CDR1 and CDR2: MGHRA and YSYEKL. Written as DNA, the CDR3 is TGCGCCAGCAGCCTTGACGAGGGTGGAGGCTACGAGCAGTACTTC. Translation gives CASSLDEGGGYEQYF.

CDR3 protein: CASSQDGTVGRPLHF. CDR3 in DNA: TGTGCCAGCAGCCAAGACGGGACAGTAGGGCGACCCCTCCACTTT. The chain carries TRBV3-1 (or the pseudogene TRBV3-2) and TRBJ1-6; TRBD1 aligns across 7 bases. The CDR3 runs to 15 residues. Per the germline V gene, CDR1 is LGHDT and CDR2 is YNNKEL (reference sequence). Germline trimming cut 0 bases from V and 12 bases from J; bases unmatched to any gene: 8.

The V and J genes are TRBV4-2 and TRBJ2-3; 11 bases match TRBD2. The CDR3 has 14 residues. The germline V gene encodes CDR1 LGHNA and CDR2 YNFKEQ. V shed 8 bases, J shed 4 bases, and the junction held 5 bases outside the gene matches. The CDR3 spells CASGPGLAADTQYF. CDR3 coding DNA: TGTGCCAGCGGTCCGGGACTAGCGGCAGATACGCAGTATTTT.

The CDR3: CATSRDLGQGAPHGYTF. The CDR3 nucleotides are TGTGCCACCAGCAGAGATCTGGGACAGGGGGCACCTCATGGCTACACCTTC. V is TRBV15 and J is TRBJ1-2, with TRBD1 matching 12 bases. V shed 0 bases, J shed 6 bases, and the junction held 8 bases outside the gene matches. Germline CDR1 reads LNHNV; CDR2 reads YYDKDF (reference sequence). The CDR3 is 17 amino acids.

In nucleotides, the CDR3 is TGTGCCAGCAGTGACGATGGGGGCCCCGGGGAGCTGTTTTTT. This codes for CASSDDGGPGELFF. The chain combines TRBV6-4 with TRBJ2-2, with a possible D match to TRBD1 (6 bases). The V end lost 2 bases, the J end lost 6 bases, and 10 bases lay between the germline ends. The CDR3 extends over 14 amino acids. Germline CDR1 reads MRHNA; CDR2 reads SNTAGT.

The V and J genes are TRBV4-1 and TRBJ2-4, with D maybe TRBD2 (5 bases). V was clipped by 1 base and J by 7 bases, with 8 bases between them. This CDR3 contains 13 residues. The germline V gene encodes CDR1 MGHRA and CDR2 YSYEKL. CDR3: CASSQVEGNIQYF. CDR3 DNA: TGCGCCAGCAGCCAAGTCGAGGGCAACATTCAGTACTTC.

This chain uses TRBV6-2 or TRBV6-3 with TRBJ2-6, with D unresolved. Germline CDR1 and CDR2: MNHEY and SVGEGT. There are 15 residues in the CDR3. Deletions cut 0 bases from V and 0 bases from J, with 3 bases between. CDR3 in DNA: TGTGCCAGCAGTTACTCGCCCTCTGGGGCCAACGTCCTGACTTTC. It yields the protein CASSYSPSGANVLTF.

The V call is TRBV3-1 (or the pseudogene TRBV3-2), the J call TRBJ1-1; D ambiguous. CDR3 size: 13 residues. V was pared by 4 bases and J by 0 bases, with 6 bases between. Per the germline V gene, CDR1 is LGHDT and CDR2 is YNNKEL (reference sequence). CDR3 region: CASSPRLNTEAFF. The CDR3 DNA sequence: TGTGCCAGCAGCCCCCGTCTGAACACTGAAGCTTTCTTT.

This chain connects TRBV27 to TRBJ1-2, with D possibly matching TRBD1 (5 bases). The V gene lost 3 bases and the J gene lost 5 bases, with 16 bases spanning the gap. The CDR3 is 15 residues long. Per germline, CDR1 MNHEY and CDR2 SMNVEV (reference sequence). CDR3 amino acids: CASSFQPGLLYGYTF. The CDR3 DNA follows: TGTGCCAGCAGTTTTCAGCCGGGACTTCTTTATGGCTACACCTTC.